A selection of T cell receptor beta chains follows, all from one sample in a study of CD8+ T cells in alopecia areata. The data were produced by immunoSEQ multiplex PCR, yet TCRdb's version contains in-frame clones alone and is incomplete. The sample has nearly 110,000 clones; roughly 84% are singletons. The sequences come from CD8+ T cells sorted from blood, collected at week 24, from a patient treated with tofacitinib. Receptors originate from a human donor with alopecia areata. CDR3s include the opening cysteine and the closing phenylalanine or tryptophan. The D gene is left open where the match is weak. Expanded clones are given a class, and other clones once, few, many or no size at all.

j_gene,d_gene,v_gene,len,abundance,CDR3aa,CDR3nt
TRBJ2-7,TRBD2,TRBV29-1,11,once,CSVRTSGEQYF,TGCAGCGTCCGGACTAGTGGGGAGCAGTACTTC
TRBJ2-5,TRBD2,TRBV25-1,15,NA,CASSDLSGGGETQYF,TGTGCCAGCAGTGACCTGTCGGGGGGGGGAGAGACCCAGTACTTC
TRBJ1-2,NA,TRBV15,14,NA,CATSRDLGNYGYTF,TGTGCCACCAGCAGAGATTTAGGAAACTATGGCTACACCTTC
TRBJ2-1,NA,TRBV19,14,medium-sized,CASSIGGDYNEQFF,TGTGCCAGTAGTATAGGCGGGGACTACAATGAGCAGTTCTTC
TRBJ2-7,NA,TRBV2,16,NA,CASSEWWGRLVYEQYF,TGTGCCAGCAGTGAGTGGTGGGGGCGCCTTGTTTACGAGCAGTACTTC
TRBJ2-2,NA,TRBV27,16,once,CASSFFAAGVGGELFF,TGTGCCAGCAGTTTTTTCGCTGCAGGAGTAGGCGGGGAGCTGTTTTTT
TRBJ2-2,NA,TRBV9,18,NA,CASSVAIRGPKNTGELFF,TGTGCCAGCAGCGTAGCGATCAGGGGACCCAAGAACACCGGGGAGCTGTTTTTT
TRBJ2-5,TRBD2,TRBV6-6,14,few,CASSPGGRQETQYF,TGTGCCAGCAGTCCGGGGGGACGACAAGAGACCCAGTACTTC
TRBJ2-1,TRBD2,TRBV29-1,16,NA,CSVEGLAGLIYNEQFF,TGCAGCGTTGAGGGGCTAGCGGGGTTAATCTACAATGAGCAGTTCTTC
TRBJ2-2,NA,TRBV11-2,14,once,CASSPVGGTGELFF,TGTGCCAGCAGCCCGGTGGGCGGCACCGGGGAGCTGTTTTTT